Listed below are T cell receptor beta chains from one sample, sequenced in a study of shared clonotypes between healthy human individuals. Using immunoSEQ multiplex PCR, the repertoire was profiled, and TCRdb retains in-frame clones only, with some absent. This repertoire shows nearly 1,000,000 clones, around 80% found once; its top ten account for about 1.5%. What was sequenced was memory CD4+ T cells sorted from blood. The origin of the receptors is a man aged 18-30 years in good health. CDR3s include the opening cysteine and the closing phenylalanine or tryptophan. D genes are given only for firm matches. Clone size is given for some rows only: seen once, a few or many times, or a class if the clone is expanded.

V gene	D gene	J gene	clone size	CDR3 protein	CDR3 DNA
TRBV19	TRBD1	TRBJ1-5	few	CASRTGGLSNQPQHF	TGTGCCAGTAGGACAGGGGGCCTTAGCAATCAGCCCCAGCATTTT
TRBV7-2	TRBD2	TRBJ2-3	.	CASSRDPGLAGTSTDTQYF	TGTGCCAGCAGCCGGGACCCGGGACTAGCGGGGACTAGCACAGATACGCAGTATTTT
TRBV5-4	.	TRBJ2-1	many	CASSLWLGGQNNEQFF	TGTGCCAGCAGCTTGTGGTTGGGGGGGCAAAACAATGAGCAGTTCTTC
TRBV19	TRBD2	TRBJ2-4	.	CASSIELAGGPLLAKNIQYF	TGTGCCAGTAGTATTGAACTAGCGGGGGGCCCCTTACTAGCCAAAAACATTCAGTACTTC
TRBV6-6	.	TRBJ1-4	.	CASTRSRGANEKLFF	TGTGCCAGCACCCGATCACGGGGGGCTAATGAAAAACTGTTTTTT
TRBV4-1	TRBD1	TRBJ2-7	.	CASSLRPTGGDEQYF	TGCGCCAGCAGCCTCCGCCCGACAGGGGGCGACGAGCAGTACTTC
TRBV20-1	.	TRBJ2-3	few	CSAKEDTQYF	TGCAGTGCTAAGGAAGATACGCAGTATTTT
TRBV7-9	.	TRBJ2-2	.	CASSLEGTGELFF	TGTGCCAGCAGCTTAGAGGGAACCGGGGAGCTGTTTTTT
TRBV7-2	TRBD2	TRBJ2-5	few	CASSSGPSGETQYF	TGTGCCAGCAGCTCAGGACCTAGCGGAGAGACCCAGTACTTC
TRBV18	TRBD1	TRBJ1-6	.	CASSPGQTNSPLHF	TGTGCCAGCTCACCGGGACAGACTAATTCACCCCTCCACTTT
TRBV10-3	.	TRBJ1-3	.	CAMALHSGNTIYF	TGTGCCATGGCCCTGCACTCTGGAAACACCATATATTTT
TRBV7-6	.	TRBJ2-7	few	CASSLGTAYEQYF	TGTGCCAGCAGCTTAGGGACAGCCTACGAGCAGTACTTC
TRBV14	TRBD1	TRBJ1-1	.	CASSQGRTGAGKNTEAFF	TGTGCCAGCAGCCAAGGACGGACAGGGGCGGGAAAGAACACTGAAGCTTTCTTT
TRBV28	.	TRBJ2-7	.	CASRPSAGYEQYF	TGTGCCAGCAGGCCTTCAGCCGGCTACGAGCAGTACTTC
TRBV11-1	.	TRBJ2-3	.	CASSYDGYTDTQYF	TGTGCCAGCAGCTACGACGGCTACACAGATACGCAGTATTTT
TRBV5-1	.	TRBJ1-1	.	CASSRSGDTEAFF	TGCGCCAGCAGCCGGTCGGGGGACACTGAAGCTTTCTTT
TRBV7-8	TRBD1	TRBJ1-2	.	CASSRGQGLLDYGYTF	TGTGCCAGCAGCAGAGGACAGGGCCTTTTGGACTATGGCTACACCTTC
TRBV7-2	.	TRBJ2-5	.	CASSPGGGRETQYF	TGTGCCAGCAGCCCGGGCGGGGGCAGGGAGACCCAGTACTTC
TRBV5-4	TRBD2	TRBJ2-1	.	CASSSSGTSVNNEQFF	TGTGCCAGCAGCAGTTCCGGGACTAGCGTAAACAATGAGCAGTTCTTC
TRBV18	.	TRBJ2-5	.	CASSQGRQETQYF	TGTGCCAGCTCACAAGGGCGACAAGAGACCCAGTACTTC
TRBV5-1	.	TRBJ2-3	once	CASSPPGARDTDTQYF	TGCGCCAGCAGCCCGCCGGGGGCCAGGGACACAGATACGCAGTATTTT
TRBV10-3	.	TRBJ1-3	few	CAMGTSGNTIYF	TGTGCCATGGGGACAAGTGGAAACACCATATATTTT
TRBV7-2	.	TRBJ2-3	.	CASSLALTTDTQYF	TGTGCCAGCAGCTTAGCGCTGACAACAGATACGCAGTATTTT
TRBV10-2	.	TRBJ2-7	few	CASNPTGGGSYEQYF	TGCGCCAGCAACCCGACCGGGGGAGGATCCTACGAGCAGTACTTC
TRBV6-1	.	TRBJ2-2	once	CASSEYRLNTGELFF	TGTGCCAGCAGTGAATACCGGTTGAACACCGGGGAGCTGTTTTTT
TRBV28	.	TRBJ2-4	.	CASSFGGTKNIQYF	TGTGCCAGCAGTTTTGGGGGAACCAAAAACATTCAGTACTTC
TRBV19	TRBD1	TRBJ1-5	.	CASNRQGSNQPQHF	TGTGCCAGTAACCGACAGGGGAGCAATCAGCCCCAGCATTTT
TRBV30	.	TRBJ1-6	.	CAWIRGGANSPLHF	TGTGCCTGGATTCGTGGAGGCGCTAATTCACCCCTCCACTTT
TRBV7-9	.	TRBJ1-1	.	CASFDTLWNTEAFF	TGTGCCAGCTTCGACACACTGTGGAACACTGAAGCTTTCTTT
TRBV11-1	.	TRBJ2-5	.	CASSSGPVQETQYF	TGTGCCAGCAGCTCCGGTCCCGTCCAAGAGACCCAGTACTTC
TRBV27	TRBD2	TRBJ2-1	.	CASSDHRLAGGPGEQFF	TGTGCCAGCAGCGACCACCGACTAGCGGGAGGCCCAGGGGAGCAGTTCTTC
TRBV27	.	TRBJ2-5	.	CASSLQGIPVGTQYF	TGTGCCAGCAGTTTACAGGGGATCCCTGTGGGGACCCAGTACTTC
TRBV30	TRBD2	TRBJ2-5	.	CAWGRLAVYQETQYF	TGTGCCTGGGGGAGGCTAGCGGTATACCAAGAGACCCAGTACTTC
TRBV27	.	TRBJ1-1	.	CASSSSGGTEAFF	TGTGCCAGCAGTTCCTCGGGCGGGACTGAAGCTTTCTTT
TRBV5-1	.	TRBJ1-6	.	CASSLEASYNSPLHF	TGCGCCAGCAGCTTAGAGGCTTCCTATAATTCACCCCTCCACTTT
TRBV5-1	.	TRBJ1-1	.	CASSLQGRVGGTEAFF	TGCGCCAGCAGCTTGCAGGGGAGGGTCGGAGGCACTGAAGCTTTCTTT
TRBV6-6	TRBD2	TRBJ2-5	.	CASSRDSGGAQYF	TGTGCCAGCAGTCGAGATAGTGGGGGGGCCCAGTACTTC
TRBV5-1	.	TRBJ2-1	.	CASSLDSTYSEQFF	TGCGCCAGCAGCTTAGACAGTACCTACAGTGAGCAGTTCTTC
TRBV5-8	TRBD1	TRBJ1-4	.	CASSYTHRGREKLFF	TGTGCCAGCAGCTACACACACAGGGGAAGGGAAAAACTGTTTTTT
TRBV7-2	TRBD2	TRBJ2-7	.	CASSLVSGGRKAGGEQYF	TGTGCCAGCAGCTTAGTATCGGGGGGTCGGAAAGCGGGAGGCGAGCAGTACTTC
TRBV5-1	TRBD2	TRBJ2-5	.	CASSTGTSRETQYF	TGCGCCAGCAGCACCGGGACTAGCCGCGAGACCCAGTACTTC
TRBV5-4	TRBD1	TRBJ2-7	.	CASSLGSRTGSLEQYF	TGTGCCAGCAGCTTGGGTTCGCGGACAGGGAGTCTCGAGCAGTACTTC
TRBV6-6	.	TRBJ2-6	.	CASLSPGANVLTF	TGTGCCAGCTTGAGTCCTGGGGCCAACGTCCTGACTTTC
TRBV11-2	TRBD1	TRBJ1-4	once	CASSQGQGQREKLFF	TGTGCCAGCAGTCAGGGACAGGGTCAACGGGAAAAACTGTTTTTT
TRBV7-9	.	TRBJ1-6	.	CASSFEAGRNSPLHF	TGTGCCAGCAGCTTCGAAGCGGGCAGAAATTCACCCCTCCACTTT
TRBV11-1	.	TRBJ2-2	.	CASIRGGNTGELFF	TGTGCCAGCATCCGAGGGGGGAACACCGGGGAGCTGTTTTTT
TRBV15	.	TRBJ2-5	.	CATSNERVGKETQYF	TGTGCCACCAGCAACGAGCGGGTGGGAAAGGAGACCCAGTACTTC
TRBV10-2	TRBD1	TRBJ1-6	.	CASRLGTDNSPLHF	TGCGCCAGCAGACTCGGGACAGATAATTCACCCCTCCACTTT
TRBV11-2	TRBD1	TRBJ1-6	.	CASSLDRGSPLHF	TGTGCCAGCAGCTTGGACAGGGGCTCACCCCTCCACTTT
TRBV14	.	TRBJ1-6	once	CASSQGVGQSGSPLHF	TGTGCCAGCAGCCAAGGAGTCGGACAATCGGGATCACCCCTCCACTTT